This TCR beta chain was profiled in a study of cytomegalovirus exposure and HLA in healthy donors. General observations from the study: DRB1 had the most TCR associations and HLA-C the fewest, a later analysis found, with rates varying by HLA locus.

Primers: 60 Vbeta forward and 13 Jbeta reverse. Profiling relied on immunoSEQ multiplex PCR, and the TCRdb table lists in-frame clones only, not all of them. The sample carries 150,000 or so clones, roughly 76% recorded once. Comments on this clone: Its antigen is still unknown.

The source material was PBMCs. The clonotype was recovered from a woman in her late teens or twenties in good health and CMV-seropositive.

The CDR3 protein is CASSQVVNTGELFF. CDR3 bases: TGCGCCAGCAGCCAAGTTGTAAACACCGGGGAGCTGTTTTTT. The J gene is TRBJ2-2, the V gene TRBV4-1; no reliable D call. Germline loops: CDR1 MGHRA, CDR2 YSYEKL. The CDR3 is made up of 14 amino acids. V gave up 1 base and J gave up 2 bases, with 5 bases separating them.